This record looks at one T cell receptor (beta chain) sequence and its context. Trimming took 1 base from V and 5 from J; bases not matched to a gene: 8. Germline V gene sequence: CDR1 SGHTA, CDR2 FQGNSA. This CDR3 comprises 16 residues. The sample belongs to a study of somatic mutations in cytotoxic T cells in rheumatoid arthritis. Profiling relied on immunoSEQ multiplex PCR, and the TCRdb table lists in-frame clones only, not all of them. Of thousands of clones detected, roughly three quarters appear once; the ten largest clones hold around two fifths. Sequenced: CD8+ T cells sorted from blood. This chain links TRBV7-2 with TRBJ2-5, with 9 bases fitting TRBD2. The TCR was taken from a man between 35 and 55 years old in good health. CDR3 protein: CASSLGRRGGAETQYF. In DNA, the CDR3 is TGTGCCAGCAGCTTAGGTCGACGCGGGGGGGCGGAGACCCAGTACTTC. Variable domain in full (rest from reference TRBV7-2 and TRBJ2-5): GAGVSQSPSNKVTEKGKDVELRCDPISGHTALYWYRQSLGQGLEFLIYFQGNSAPDKSGLPSDRFSAERTGGSVSTLTIQRTQQEDSAVYLCASSLGRRGGAETQYFGPGTRLLVL.